This is a list of T cell receptor beta chains from one sample in a study of cytomegalovirus exposure and HLA in healthy donors. Profiled with immunoSEQ multiplex PCR; TCRdb holds only in-frame clones, not every one. The profile shows roughly 80,000 clones, approximately 95% of them singletons. Material for sequencing was PBMCs. The receptor set was obtained from a woman aged 18 to 35 in good health and CMV-seronegative. Both conserved end residues are trimmed from each CDR3. The order of the fields is V gene, J gene, CDR3 protein.

V gene: TRBV11-2; J gene: TRBJ2-7; CDR3 protein: ASFGLGLLYEQY
V gene: TRBV4-1; J gene: TRBJ1-2; CDR3 protein: ASSQGPQVGYT
V gene: TRBV6-5; J gene: TRBJ1-5; CDR3 protein: ASRATGAGSQPQH
V gene: TRBV27; J gene: TRBJ2-1; CDR3 protein: ASSLGPLYNEQF
V gene: TRBV7-6; J gene: TRBJ1-2; CDR3 protein: ASSLGKLNYGYT
V gene: TRBV12-5; J gene: TRBJ2-3; CDR3 protein: ASGKTSDGATHTDTQY
V gene: TRBV7-6; J gene: TRBJ2-6; CDR3 protein: ATASGQGSGANVLT
V gene: TRBV11-2; J gene: TRBJ2-5; CDR3 protein: ASSPGDSALTPKETQY
V gene: TRBV6-1; J gene: TRBJ1-2; CDR3 protein: ASGGDRVLNYGYT
V gene: TRBV29-1; J gene: TRBJ2-1; CDR3 protein: SVEGDPDRGSVYNEQF
V gene: TRBV5-1; J gene: TRBJ2-1; CDR3 protein: ASSLGLEALANEQF
V gene: TRBV6-5; J gene: TRBJ1-5; CDR3 protein: ASRDYQPQH